The 21 T cell receptor beta chains reported below all come from one sample, sequenced in a study of neurological immune-mediated disorders. One entry per CDR3 protein results from TCRdb running MiXCR on the 5' RACE reads. The data hold around 23,000 distinct CDR3 sequences, with around an eighth observed a single time. Sequences were obtained from PBMCs. Receptors originate from a woman aged 40 to 50 with HTLV-1-associated myelopathy (HAM/TSP).

The table lists this clonotype with many counts. This rearrangement joins TRBV7-9 to TRBJ2-1; unclear D gene. Trimming stripped 5 bases from V and 7 bases from J, with 12 bases between. Per germline, CDR1 SEHNR and CDR2 FQNEAQ (reference sequence). The CDR3 sequence is 13 residues long. CDR3 nucleotides: TGTGCCAGCAGCCAAAGGGATAAAAATGAGCAGTTCTTC. This codes for CASSQRDKNEQFF.

The chain employs TRBV5-1 and TRBJ2-2; 7 bases align to TRBD1. The length of the CDR3 is 15 residues. V dropped 5 bases and J dropped 7; count of bases not matched to a gene: 11. Looked up from germline, CDR1 is SGHRS and CDR2 is YFSETQ. The CDR3 spells CASRPRAGQVGELFF. For the CDR3, the DNA is TGCGCCAGCAGGCCGAGGGCAGGACAGGTCGGGGAGCTGTTTTTT.

This clonotype occurred many times. V gene TRBV12-3 or TRBV12-4 combines with J gene TRBJ2-1, with 7 positions matching TRBD2. The J segment lost 7 bases and the V segment lost 6 bases, leaving 12 bases of the junction unmatched. This CDR3 contains 15 residues. The CDR3: CASSLPREGANEQFF. The CDR3 DNA follows: TGTGCCAGCAGCCTCCCGAGGGAGGGAGCTAATGAGCAGTTCTTC.

This clonotype showed up many times. This chain uses TRBV7-2 with TRBJ2-5; 12 positions match TRBD2. V was pared by 5 bases and J by 0 bases, with 7 bases of the junction left unmatched. The germline gives CDR1 SGHTA, CDR2 FQGNSA. The CDR3 length is 17 residues. CDR3 loop: CASSPGLAGFYQETQYF. Written as DNA, the CDR3 is TGTGCCAGCAGCCCAGGACTAGCGGGGTTTTACCAAGAGACCCAGTACTTC.

This clonotype was recorded at least ten times. V and J are TRBV7-6 and TRBJ2-3, with D perhaps TRBD1 or TRBD2 (5 bases each). The V gene lost 2 bases and the J gene lost 5 bases, with 17 bases spanning the gap. Germline CDR1 reads SGHVS; CDR2 reads FNYEAQ. The CDR3 has 16 amino acids. The CDR3 loop reads CASSLMAGTTGDTQYF. CDR3 nucleotides: TGTGCCAGCAGCTTAATGGCCGGGACGACGGGAGATACGCAGTATTTT.

This clonotype was counted many times. The chain couples TRBV11-2 to TRBJ1-3, with D possibly TRBD1 on 5 matching bases. The CDR3 is 14 amino acids. Trimming left V 4 bases short and J 2 bases short, with 9 bases between. The germline V gene has CDR1 SGHAT and CDR2 FQNNGV. CDR3 loop: CASSSGTTGNTIYF. In DNA form, the CDR3 reads TGTGCCAGCAGCTCCGGGACGACTGGAAACACCATATATTTT.

This clonotype came up many times. The CDR3 is CSVVSPSGGEQFF. The CDR3 nucleotides read TGCAGCGTTGTCTCACCATCTGGGGGTGAGCAGTTCTTC. The chain recombines TRBV29-1 with TRBJ2-1; the D gene could be TRBD1 or TRBD2 (5 bases each). The germline CDR1 and CDR2 sequences are SQVTM and ANQGSEA. The CDR3 contains 13 residues. V shed 4 bases and J shed 9 bases, with 16 bases lying between them.

This rearrangement joins TRBV20-1 to TRBJ1-5; 8 positions agree with TRBD1. The CDR3 extends over 13 amino acids. Germline values: CDR1 DFQATT, CDR2 SNEGSKA (reference sequence). V dropped 6 bases and J dropped 4; count of bases not matched to a gene: 5. Here the CDR3 DNA reads TGCAGTGCATTCGACAGGGGAAATCAGCCCCAGCATTTT. It codes for CSAFDRGNQPQHF.

This clonotype was seen more than once but under ten times. The chain has TRBV25-1 and TRBJ2-2, with 7 bases matching TRBD1. The germline gives CDR1 MGHDK, CDR2 SYGVNS. The CDR3 covers 14 residues. V dropped 10 bases and J dropped 0; count of bases not matched to a gene: 5. In DNA, the CDR3 is TGTGCCACATCGGACAGGACGAACACCGGGGAGCTGTTTTTT. Translated: CATSDRTNTGELFF.

There are many counts of this clonotype. The chain couples TRBV10-3 to TRBJ1-6; D is undetermined. This CDR3 region has 14 residues. The germline gives CDR1 ENHRY, CDR2 SYGVKD. Trimming stripped 4 bases from V and 5 bases from J, with 9 bases between. The CDR3 protein is CAISGIGNNSPLHF. CDR3 DNA sequence: TGTGCCATCAGTGGGATAGGGAATAATTCACCCCTCCACTTT.

By share, this clonotype counts as medium-sized (0.01 to 0.1%). V usage is TRBV7-9 and J usage is TRBJ2-3, with 10 bases lining up with TRBD2. Germline CDR1 and CDR2: SEHNR and FQNEAQ (reference sequence). The J segment lost 0 bases and the V segment lost 2 bases, leaving 8 bases of the junction unmatched. The CDR3 loop spans 18 amino acids. CDR3 in amino acids: CASSLWASGGPSTDTQYF. The CDR3 DNA reads as TGTGCCAGCAGCTTATGGGCTAGCGGGGGCCCTAGCACAGATACGCAGTATTTT.

This clonotype was picked up many times. V usage is TRBV12-3 or TRBV12-4 and J usage is TRBJ2-3; D gene unclear. The CDR3 length is 15 residues. Trimming stripped 2 bases from V and 1 base from J, with 10 bases between. CDR3 loop: CASSLNGGRTDTQYF. Here the CDR3 DNA reads TGTGCCAGCAGTTTAAATGGCGGACGCACAGATACGCAGTATTTT.

The chain recombines TRBV20-1 with TRBJ2-3; D is ambiguous. CDR3 size: 11 residues. From germline, CDR1 is DFQATT and CDR2 SNEGSKA (reference sequence). Deletions cut 6 bases from V and 13 bases from J, with 17 bases between. CDR3 protein: CSARRSDKKYF. CDR3 DNA sequence: TGCAGTGCCCGAAGGTCAGATAAGAAGTATTTT.

This clonotype showed up many times. The V call is TRBV18, the J call TRBJ1-3; possible D gene TRBD1, 5 bases. V was cut by 6 bases and J by 1 base, with 13 bases left in between. This CDR3 comprises 15 residues. Germline V gives CDR1 KGHSH, CDR2 LQKENI. As DNA, the CDR3 is TGTGCCAGCTCTATCGCCGGGGGATCTGGAAACACCATATATTTT. It translates to CASSIAGGSGNTIYF.

This clonotype was counted ten times or more. This chain connects TRBV12-3 or TRBV12-4 to TRBJ1-6; D gene uncertain. This CDR3 comprises 14 residues. V was clipped by 7 bases and J by 5 bases, with 12 bases between them. The DNA for the CDR3 is TGTGCCAGCAACCTCGGGTCTCATAATTCACCCCTCCACTTT. Its translation is CASNLGSHNSPLHF.

The chain uses TRBV7-9 and TRBJ1-2; the match to TRBD1 covers 7 bases. The CDR3 covers 12 residues. Germline V gene data show CDR1 as SEHNR and CDR2 as FQNEAQ (reference sequence). The V segment lost 5 bases and the J segment 8 bases; nucleotides outside the gene matches: 5. The CDR3 DNA follows: TGTGCCAGCAGCCCCGACAGGGTGGGCTACACCTTC. Translation gives CASSPDRVGYTF. Drawing the rest from reference TRBV7-9 and TRBJ1-2, the complete variable domain is DTGVSQNPRHKITKRGQNVTFRCDPISEHNRLYWYRQTLGQGPEFLTYFQNEAQLEKSRLLSDRFSAERPKGSFSTLEIQRTEQGDSAMYLCASSPDRVGYTFGSGTRLTVV.

This clonotype has a count of ten or more. The gene calls are TRBV7-3 and TRBJ1-1, with a weak D call TRBD1 (6 bases). The CDR3 loop spans 14 amino acids. Trimming cost V 2 bases and J 7 bases, with 14 bases left between them. Germline CDR1 and CDR2: SGHTA and FQGTGA. The CDR3 DNA sequence: TGTGCCAGCAGCTTACTCCCAGGGGCAGATGAAGCTTTCTTT. Protein sequence: CASSLLPGADEAFF.

There are many counts of this clonotype. The rearrangement links TRBV5-1 to TRBJ2-1; 7 bases fit TRBD1. This CDR3 spans 15 amino acids. Trimming took 7 bases from V and 5 from J; bases not matched to a gene: 12. Germline V gene data show CDR1 as SGHRS and CDR2 as YFSETQ. The CDR3 loop reads CASGLTGVVNNEQFF. The CDR3 DNA reads TGCGCCAGCGGCCTCACAGGGGTGGTGAACAATGAGCAGTTCTTC.

Many counts were recorded for this clonotype. This sequence joins TRBV7-8 and TRBJ2-5; D is perhaps TRBD1 or TRBD2 (6 bases each). V lost 8 bases to trimming and J lost 1 base, with 17 bases between them. Germline lookup yields CDR1 SGHVS and CDR2 FQNEAQ. This CDR3 is 15 amino acids long. The CDR3 bases are TGTGCCAGCTCCAACCCCTGGGGGGCCCAAGAGACCCAGTACTTC. It translates to CASSNPWGAQETQYF.

This clonotype was recorded many times. The chain uses TRBV5-1 and TRBJ1-1; possibly TRBD1 for D (6 bases). Trimming stripped 3 bases from V and 7 bases from J, with 16 bases between. The CDR3 runs to 14 residues. Germline V gives CDR1 SGHRS, CDR2 YFSETQ. Here the CDR3 reads CASSSGAGAGEAFF. DNA for the CDR3: TGCGCCAGCAGCTCGGGGGCGGGGGCTGGTGAAGCTTTCTTT.

This clonotype was counted at least ten times. The chain carries TRBV7-2 and TRBJ2-3; 9 nucleotides agree with TRBD2. The CDR3 consists of 17 residues. Germline lookup yields CDR1 SGHTA and CDR2 FQGNSA. J gave up 2 bases and V 5 bases, and 11 bases lay outside the gene matches. CDR3: CASSPDLAGDFTDTQYF. CDR3 bases: TGTGCCAGCAGCCCAGACTTAGCGGGGGATTTCACAGATACGCAGTATTTT.